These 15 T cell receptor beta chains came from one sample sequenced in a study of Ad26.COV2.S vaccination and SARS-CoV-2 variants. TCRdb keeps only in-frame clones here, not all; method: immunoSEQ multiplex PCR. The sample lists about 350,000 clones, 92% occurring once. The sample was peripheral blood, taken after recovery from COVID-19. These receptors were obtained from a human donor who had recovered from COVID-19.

As DNA, the CDR3 is TGCGCCAGCAGCTTGACACCAACGAACTATGGCTACACCTTC. Amino acids: CASSLTPTNYGYTF. The chain has TRBV5-1 and TRBJ1-2; the D is unclear. Trimming left V 1 base short and J 2 bases short, with 9 bases between. Germline V lookup: CDR1 SGHRS, CDR2 YFSETQ. The CDR3 is 14 residues long. The complete variable domain, with remaining parts taken from reference TRBV5-1 and TRBJ1-2, reads KAGVTQTPRYLIKTRGQQVTLSCSPISGHRSVSWYQQTPGQGLQFLFEYFSETQRNKGNFPGRFSGRQFSNSRSEMNVSTLELGDSALYLCASSLTPTNYGYTFGSGTRLTVV.

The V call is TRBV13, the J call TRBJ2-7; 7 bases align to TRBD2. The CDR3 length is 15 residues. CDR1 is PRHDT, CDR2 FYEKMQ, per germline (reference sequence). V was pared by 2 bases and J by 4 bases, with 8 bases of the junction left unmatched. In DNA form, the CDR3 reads TGTGCCAGCAGCTTACGCAACCGGGGGGTATACGAGCAGTACTTC. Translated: CASSLRNRGVYEQYF.

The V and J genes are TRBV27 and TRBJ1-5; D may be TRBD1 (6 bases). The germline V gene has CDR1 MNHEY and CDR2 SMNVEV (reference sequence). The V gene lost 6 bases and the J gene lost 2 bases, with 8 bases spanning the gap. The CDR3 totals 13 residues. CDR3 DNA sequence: TGTGCCAGCAGGTACAGGGGCAATCAGCCCCAGCATTTT. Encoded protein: CASRYRGNQPQHF.

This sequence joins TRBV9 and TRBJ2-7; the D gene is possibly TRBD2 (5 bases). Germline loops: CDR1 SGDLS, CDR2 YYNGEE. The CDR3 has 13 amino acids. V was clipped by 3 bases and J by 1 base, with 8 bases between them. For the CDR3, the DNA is TGTGCCAGCAGCGGCCGGGATTCCTACGAGCAGTACTTC. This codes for CASSGRDSYEQYF.

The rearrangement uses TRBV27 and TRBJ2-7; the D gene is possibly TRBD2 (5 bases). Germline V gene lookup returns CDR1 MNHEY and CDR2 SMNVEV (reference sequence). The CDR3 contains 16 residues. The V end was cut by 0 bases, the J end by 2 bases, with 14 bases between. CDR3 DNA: TGTGCCAGCAGTTTATCGAAATGGACTGCCCCCTACGAGCAGTACTTC. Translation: CASSLSKWTAPYEQYF.

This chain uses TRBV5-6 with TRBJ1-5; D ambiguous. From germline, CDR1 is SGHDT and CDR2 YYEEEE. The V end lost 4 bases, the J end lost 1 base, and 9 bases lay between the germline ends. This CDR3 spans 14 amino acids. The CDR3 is CASSPRGSNQPQHF. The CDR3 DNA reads TGTGCCAGCAGCCCCCGGGGAAGCAATCAGCCCCAGCATTTT. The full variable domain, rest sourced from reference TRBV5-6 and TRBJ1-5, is DAGVTQSPTHLIKTRGQQVTLRCSPKSGHDTVSWYQQALGQGPQFIFQYYEEEERQRGNFPDRFSGHQFPNYSSELNVNALLLGDSALYLCASSPRGSNQPQHFGDGTRLSIL.

CDR3 region: CASGSWTGENGYTF. CDR3 bases: TGTGCTAGTGGTTCGTGGACAGGAGAAAATGGCTACACCTTC. The chain joins TRBV12-5 to TRBJ1-2; 7 nucleotides line up with TRBD1. This CDR3 spans 14 amino acids. CDR1 is LGHNT, CDR2 FRNRAP, per germline. The trim removed 4 bases at V and 6 bases at J, leaving 8 bases unmatched.

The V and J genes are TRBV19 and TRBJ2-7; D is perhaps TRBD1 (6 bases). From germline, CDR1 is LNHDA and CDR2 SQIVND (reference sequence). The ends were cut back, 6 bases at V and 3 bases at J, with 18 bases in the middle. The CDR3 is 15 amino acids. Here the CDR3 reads CASSPPGALNYEQYF. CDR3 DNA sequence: TGTGCCAGTAGCCCACCAGGGGCCTTGAACTACGAGCAGTACTTC.

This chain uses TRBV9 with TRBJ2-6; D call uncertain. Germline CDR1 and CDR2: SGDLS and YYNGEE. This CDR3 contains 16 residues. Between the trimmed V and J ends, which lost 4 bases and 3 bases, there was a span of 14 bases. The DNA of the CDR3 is TGTGCCAGCAGCCCCCGAGTGGGTGTTGGGGCCAACGTCCTGACTTTC. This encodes CASSPRVGVGANVLTF.

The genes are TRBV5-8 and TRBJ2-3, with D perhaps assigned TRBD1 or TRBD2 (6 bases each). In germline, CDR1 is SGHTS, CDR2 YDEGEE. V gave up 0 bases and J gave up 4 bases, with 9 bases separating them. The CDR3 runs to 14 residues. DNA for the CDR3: TGTGCCAGCAGCTTGGCCGGGGGCCCAGATACGCAGTATTTT. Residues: CASSLAGGPDTQYF.

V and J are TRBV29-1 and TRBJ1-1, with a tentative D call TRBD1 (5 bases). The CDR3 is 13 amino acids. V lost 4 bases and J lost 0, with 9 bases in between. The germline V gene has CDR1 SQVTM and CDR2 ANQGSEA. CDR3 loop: CSVGGLMNTEAFF. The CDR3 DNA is TGCAGCGTTGGGGGACTGATGAACACTGAAGCTTTCTTT.

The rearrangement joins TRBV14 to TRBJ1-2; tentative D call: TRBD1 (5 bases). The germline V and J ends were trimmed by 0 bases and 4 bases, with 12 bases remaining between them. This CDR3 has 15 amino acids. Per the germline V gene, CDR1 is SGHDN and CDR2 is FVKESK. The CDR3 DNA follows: TGTGCCAGCAGCCAAGAAAGAGGGGACGTCTATGGCTACACCTTC. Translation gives CASSQERGDVYGYTF. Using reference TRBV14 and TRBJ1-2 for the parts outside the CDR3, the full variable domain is EAGVTQFPSHSVIEKGQTVTLRCDPISGHDNLYWYRRVMGKEIKFLLHFVKESKQDESGMPNNRFLAERTGGTYSTLKVQPAELEDSGVYFCASSQERGDVYGYTFGSGTRLTVV.

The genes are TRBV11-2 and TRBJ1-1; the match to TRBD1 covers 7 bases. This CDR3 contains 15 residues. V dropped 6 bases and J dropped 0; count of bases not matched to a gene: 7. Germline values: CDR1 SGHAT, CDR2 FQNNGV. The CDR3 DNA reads TGTGCCAGCAGACAGGGGCGGCTCATGAACACTGAAGCTTTCTTT. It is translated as CASRQGRLMNTEAFF.

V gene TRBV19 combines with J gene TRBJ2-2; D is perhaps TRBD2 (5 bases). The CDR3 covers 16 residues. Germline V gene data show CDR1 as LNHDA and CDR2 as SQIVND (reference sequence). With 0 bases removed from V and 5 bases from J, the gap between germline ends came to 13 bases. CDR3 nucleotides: TGTGCCAGTAGTATAGATTGGTTCCCGGGGACCGGGGAGCTGTTTTTT. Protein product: CASSIDWFPGTGELFF.

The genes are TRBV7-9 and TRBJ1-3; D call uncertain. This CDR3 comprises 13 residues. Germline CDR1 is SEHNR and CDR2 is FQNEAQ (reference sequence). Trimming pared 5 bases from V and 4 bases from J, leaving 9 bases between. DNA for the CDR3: TGTGCCAGCAGCCCCCCTCAAGGAAACACCATATATTTT. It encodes CASSPPQGNTIYF.